A selection of T cell receptor beta chains follows, all from one sample in a study of cytomegalovirus exposure and HLA in healthy donors. TCRdb keeps only in-frame clones here, not all; method: immunoSEQ multiplex PCR. The sample has 120,000 or so clones; roughly 80% are singletons. The sequencing sample was made of PBMCs. Receptor source: a male donor in good health and CMV-seronegative. CDR3s include the opening cysteine and the closing phenylalanine or tryptophan. The D gene is left open where the match is weak.

D gene	V gene	J gene	CDR3 length	CDR3 protein
NA	TRBV5-6	TRBJ1-4	14	CASSRTGKNEKLFF
TRBD1	TRBV25-1	TRBJ2-7	15	CASSESVGRGYEQYF
TRBD2	TRBV6-5	TRBJ2-5	16	CASSYSGSGSQETQYF
TRBD1	TRBV2	TRBJ2-3	14	CASTPGQGADTQYF
TRBD2	TRBV7-6	TRBJ2-2	17	CASSPRLAGINTGELFF
NA	TRBV19	TRBJ2-5	13	CASSKQGVETQYF
NA	TRBV6-6	TRBJ2-5	11	CASIHQETQYF
NA	TRBV19	TRBJ2-1	13	CASSVVVYNEQFF
NA	TRBV28	TRBJ2-7	12	CASSQQGTEQYF
NA	TRBV30	TRBJ1-5	16	CAWSEGHGAGNQPQHF
NA	TRBV6-1	NA	13	CASTRSSSYEQYF
NA	TRBV5-4	TRBJ1-2	13	CASSLDGVYGYTF
TRBD1	TRBV4-1	TRBJ1-1	14	CASSTRTGDTEAFF
TRBD1	TRBV7-2	TRBJ1-2	15	CASSLVQGALNGYTF
TRBD2	TRBV29-1	TRBJ2-7	15	CSVKQLAGAHYEQYF
NA	TRBV5-6	TRBJ1-3	18	CASSLGPVRGSSGNTIYF
TRBD1	TRBV4-1	TRBJ1-1	13	CASSPRDRGEAFF
TRBD1	TRBV5-1	TRBJ2-7	15	CASSLEAGGSYEQYF
TRBD1	TRBV5-6	TRBJ2-3	15	CASSFRTGTADTQYF
NA	TRBV6-1	TRBJ1-3	13	CAIHSGGGNTIYF
TRBD1	TRBV7-9	TRBJ2-2	18	CASSPRDRGKRGTGELFF
TRBD2	TRBV30	TRBJ2-7	19	CAWTETSLLAGKTPYEQYF
TRBD1	TRBV7-3	TRBJ2-2	16	CASSLKDRGKTGELFF
TRBD2	TRBV7-9	TRBJ2-3	15	CASSPSGGVTDTQYF
NA	TRBV6-1	TRBJ1-1	13	CASSESQGLEAFF
NA	TRBV19	TRBJ2-7	17	CASSWTLTGTPAYEQYF
NA	TRBV6-5	TRBJ1-1	13	CASSYSTHTEAFF
NA	TRBV5-4	TRBJ1-2	12	CASSLAGYGYTF
NA	TRBV30	TRBJ1-2	12	CAWSDSNYGYTF
NA	TRBV6-5	TRBJ1-4	15	CASSYSQGLGEKLFF
TRBD1	TRBV7-9	TRBJ1-2	14	CSSSRGTDNYGYTF
TRBD2	TRBV5-1	TRBJ2-1	16	CASSWWGGLAGSEQFF
TRBD2	TRBV7-9	TRBJ2-7	17	CSSSLGELAGHSYEQYF
NA	TRBV2	TRBJ1-1	13	CASSDREGYEAFF
NA	TRBV30	TRBJ1-5	15	CAWSVGRLSNQPQHF
NA	TRBV9	TRBJ1-6	15	CASSPSGRYNSPLHF
TRBD2	TRBV5-1	TRBJ2-1	17	CASSLGLAGLSYNEQFF
TRBD1	TRBV6-5	TRBJ1-2	14	CASTRGQGDYGYTF
NA	TRBV5-6	TRBJ1-1	15	CASHYRQVLGTEAFF
NA	TRBV9	TRBJ1-6	17	CASSSNRYQGIDSPLHF
NA	TRBV5-1	TRBJ1-4	15	CASSLGGGAGEKLFF
TRBD2	TRBV19	TRBJ2-5	13	CASSISGRETQYF
NA	TRBV5-1	TRBJ2-5	14	CASSFQGIGETQYF
TRBD2	TRBV6-5	TRBJ2-2	15	CASTRLAGGPGELFF
NA	TRBV10-3	TRBJ1-1	14	CAISSWGVNTEAFF
NA	TRBV7-9	TRBJ2-4	17	CASSLDHNTLAKNSQYF
TRBD2	TRBV5-1	TRBJ2-1	15	CASSLGLATYNEQFF
NA	TRBV4-1	TRBJ2-7	13	CASSQGGPGEQYF
NA	TRBV6-4	TRBJ2-3	15	CASSERSAHTDTQYF
NA	TRBV5-1	TRBJ2-7	15	CASSLGPGTSYEQYF
NA	TRBV5-1	NA	11	CASSGPYEQYF
TRBD2	TRBV30	TRBJ2-2	14	CAWSSGRDTGELFF